This is a list of T cell receptor beta chains from one sample in a study of cytomegalovirus exposure and HLA in healthy donors. Sequencing used immunoSEQ multiplex PCR; TCRdb keeps in-frame clones, though not all of them. The sample holds 150,000 to 200,000 clones, 84% seen once. The source material was PBMCs. These TCRs come from a boy aged 2-15 years in good health and CMV-seronegative. Both conserved end residues are part of each CDR3. The D gene is left open where the match is weak. Size is omitted from some rows. Given values are once, few, many or a class for expanded clones.

clone size: -; CDR3 length: 16; V gene: TRBV4-1; D gene: -; J gene: TRBJ2-1; CDR3 protein: CASSPLGQLTGGEQFF; CDR3 DNA: TGCGCCAGCAGCCCCCTTGGCCAGCTAACAGGTGGTGAGCAGTTCTTC
clone size: once; CDR3 length: 15; V gene: TRBV5-1; D gene: TRBD1; J gene: TRBJ2-7; CDR3 protein: CASSSRDRESYEQYF; CDR3 DNA: TGCGCCAGCAGCTCCCGGGACAGGGAGTCCTACGAGCAGTACTTC
clone size: -; CDR3 length: 15; V gene: TRBV5-1; D gene: TRBD2; J gene: TRBJ2-7; CDR3 protein: CASSLIAGDRYEQYF; CDR3 DNA: TGCGCCAGCAGTCTGATAGCGGGAGATCGGTACGAGCAGTACTTC
clone size: -; CDR3 length: 14; V gene: TRBV11-3; D gene: -; J gene: TRBJ2-2; CDR3 protein: CASSLVPFNGELFF; CDR3 DNA: TGTGCCAGCAGCTTAGTTCCGTTTAACGGGGAGCTGTTTTTT
clone size: -; CDR3 length: 17; V gene: TRBV7-9; D gene: -; J gene: TRBJ1-3; CDR3 protein: CASSLGLQEASGNTIYF; CDR3 DNA: TGTGCCAGCAGCTTAGGATTACAGGAAGCATCTGGAAACACCATATATTTT
clone size: -; CDR3 length: 15; V gene: TRBV2; D gene: -; J gene: TRBJ2-5; CDR3 protein: CASSGRGGPGETQYF; CDR3 DNA: TGTGCCAGCAGTGGCCGTGGGGGCCCGGGCGAGACCCAGTACTTC
clone size: once; CDR3 length: 16; V gene: TRBV19; D gene: -; J gene: TRBJ2-1; CDR3 protein: CASSIRIGGTYNEQFF; CDR3 DNA: TGTGCCAGTAGTATTAGAATAGGCGGTACCTACAATGAGCAGTTCTTC
clone size: -; CDR3 length: 14; V gene: TRBV5-4; D gene: -; J gene: TRBJ2-2; CDR3 protein: CGVTRGKNTGELFF; CDR3 DNA: TGTGGGGTGACACGCGGGAAGAACACCGGGGAGCTGTTTTTT
clone size: -; CDR3 length: 16; V gene: TRBV7-2; D gene: -; J gene: TRBJ2-2; CDR3 protein: CASPHPGLLNTGELFF; CDR3 DNA: TGTGCCAGCCCGCATCCGGGACTCCTGAACACCGGGGAGCTGTTTTTT
clone size: -; CDR3 length: 15; V gene: TRBV6-5; D gene: TRBD1; J gene: TRBJ2-7; CDR3 protein: CASSRHGTGSVEQYF; CDR3 DNA: TGTGCCAGCAGTCGGCACGGGACAGGTAGCGTCGAGCAGTACTTC
clone size: -; CDR3 length: 16; V gene: TRBV5-4; D gene: TRBD2; J gene: TRBJ2-2; CDR3 protein: CASSPIAGEQTGELFF; CDR3 DNA: TGTGCCAGCAGCCCCATAGCGGGTGAACAGACCGGGGAGCTGTTTTTT
clone size: -; CDR3 length: 14; V gene: TRBV19; D gene: TRBD1; J gene: TRBJ2-3; CDR3 protein: CASSIRQGAEGQYF; CDR3 DNA: TGTGCCAGTAGTATTCGGCAGGGGGCAGAGGGGCAGTATTTT
clone size: -; CDR3 length: 14; V gene: TRBV5-8; D gene: -; J gene: TRBJ1-5; CDR3 protein: CASRRTASNQPQHF; CDR3 DNA: TGTGCCAGCAGACGGACAGCTAGCAATCAGCCCCAGCATTTT
clone size: -; CDR3 length: 11; V gene: TRBV5-6; D gene: -; J gene: TRBJ2-1; CDR3 protein: CASSFGNEQFF; CDR3 DNA: TGTGCCAGCAGCTTCGGCAATGAGCAGTTCTTC
clone size: -; CDR3 length: 16; V gene: TRBV27; D gene: -; J gene: TRBJ1-2; CDR3 protein: CASSLGHGQPNYGYTF; CDR3 DNA: TGTGCCAGCAGTTTGGGACATGGACAGCCTAACTATGGCTACACCTTC
clone size: -; CDR3 length: 14; V gene: TRBV19; D gene: TRBD1; J gene: TRBJ1-5; CDR3 protein: CASSIMTGYQPQHF; CDR3 DNA: TGTGCCAGTAGTATAATGACAGGGTATCAGCCCCAGCATTTT
clone size: -; CDR3 length: 17; V gene: TRBV2; D gene: TRBD2; J gene: TRBJ2-1; CDR3 protein: CASSASLLSGRGHEQFF; CDR3 DNA: TGTGCCAGCAGTGCAAGTCTGTTAAGCGGGAGGGGCCATGAGCAGTTCTTC
clone size: -; CDR3 length: 12; V gene: TRBV29-1; D gene: -; J gene: TRBJ1-1; CDR3 protein: CSAPSGGGEAFF; CDR3 DNA: TGCAGCGCTCCATCCGGGGGAGGTGAAGCTTTCTTT
clone size: -; CDR3 length: 14; V gene: TRBV18; D gene: TRBD1; J gene: TRBJ1-1; CDR3 protein: CASSPRGQPTEAFF; CDR3 DNA: TGTGCCAGCTCACCACGGGGACAGCCCACTGAAGCTTTCTTT
clone size: -; CDR3 length: 16; V gene: TRBV7-8; D gene: TRBD2; J gene: TRBJ2-1; CDR3 protein: CASSLALAGVIDEQFF; CDR3 DNA: TGTGCCAGCAGCTTAGCGCTAGCGGGAGTTATAGATGAGCAGTTCTTC